A selection of T cell receptor beta chains follows, all from one sample in a study of beta chain features in type 1 diabetes. Generated by immunoSEQ multiplex PCR, the TCRdb table keeps only in-frame clones and is missing some. The sample carries about 740,000 clones, around an eighth recorded once. Source material: naive CD4+ T cells from blood. These receptors originate from a man younger than 30 with type 1 diabetes. The CDR3 runs from the conserved cysteine through the conserved F or W. The D gene is left open where the match is weak. Expanded clones are given a class, and other clones once, few, many or no size at all.

d_gene,abundance,j_gene,v_gene,CDR3aa,CDR3nt
-,-,TRBJ2-2,TRBV5-1,CASREGPPTGELFF,TGCGCCAGCAGGGAGGGACCACCCACCGGGGAGCTGTTTTTT
-,-,TRBJ1-2,TRBV29-1,CSVLRGDYGYTF,TGCAGCGTGCTCAGGGGTGACTATGGCTACACCTTC
-,few,TRBJ1-2,TRBV11-2,CASSRGLGDGYTF,TGTGCCAGCAGCCGGGGGCTGGGCGACGGCTACACCTTC
-,-,TRBJ2-5,TRBV9,CASSLTGEVETQYF,TGTGCCAGCAGCCTTACAGGGGAGGTAGAGACCCAGTACTTC
-,-,TRBJ1-2,TRBV19,CASSQSVPPYGYTF,TGTGCCAGTAGTCAGTCCGTTCCCCCCTATGGCTACACCTTC
-,few,TRBJ2-7,TRBV18,CASSPPGDNSYEQYF,TGTGCCAGCTCACCACCGGGGGACAACTCCTACGAGCAGTACTTC
-,-,TRBJ1-5,TRBV7-2,CASSLVLYSNQPQHF,TGTGCCAGCAGCTTAGTTCTTTATAGCAATCAGCCCCAGCATTTT
TRBD2,once,TRBJ2-5,TRBV5-4,CASSSGTSGGVETQYF,TGTGCCAGCAGCTCCGGGACTAGCGGGGGTGTTGAGACCCAGTACTTC
-,-,TRBJ1-1,TRBV7-9,CASSIQGIPEAFF,TGTGCCAGCAGCATACAGGGTATCCCTGAAGCTTTCTTT
-,few,TRBJ1-4,TRBV7-2,CASSLGRNEKLFF,TGTGCCAGCAGCTTAGGCCGTAATGAAAAACTGTTTTTT
TRBD1,few,TRBJ1-2,TRBV10-3,CAISEGTGTYGYTF,TGTGCCATCAGTGAAGGGACAGGGACTTATGGCTACACCTTC
TRBD1,-,TRBJ1-2,TRBV7-9,CASSFIGQGPVSTF,TGTGCCAGCAGCTTTATTGGACAGGGACCCGTTTCGACCTTC
-,few,TRBJ1-1,TRBV7-2,CASSLAWVNTEAFF,TGTGCCAGCAGCTTAGCTTGGGTGAACACTGAAGCTTTCTTT
-,-,TRBJ1-1,TRBV30,CAWSVGWGTEAFF,TGTGCCTGGAGTGTCGGTTGGGGCACTGAAGCTTTCTTT
-,-,TRBJ1-2,TRBV13,CASSTHNPPYGYTF,TGTGCCAGCAGCACCCACAACCCCCCCTATGGCTACACCTTC
-,-,TRBJ2-3,TRBV30,CACRRGASTDTQYF,TGTGCCTGTCGGAGGGGGGCTAGCACAGATACGCAGTATTTT
-,few,TRBJ1-1,TRBV29-1,CSVDSGVNTEAFF,TGCAGCGTTGACTCTGGGGTGAACACTGAAGCTTTCTTT
-,-,TRBJ2-7,TRBV7-2,CASSLGRQSYEQYF,TGTGCCAGCAGCCTAGGAAGACAGTCCTACGAGCAGTACTTC
TRBD1,few,TRBJ1-2,TRBV7-2,CASSPAQGDGYTF,TGTGCCAGCAGCCCCGCGCAGGGGGATGGCTACACCTTC
-,-,TRBJ2-7,TRBV6-5,CASSFHLGGGYEQYF,TGTGCCAGCAGTTTTCACCTGGGGGGTGGCTACGAGCAGTACTTC
TRBD2,-,TRBJ2-3,TRBV9,CASSGLAGGRTDTQYF,TGTGCCAGCAGCGGTTTGGCGGGGGGGCGCACAGATACGCAGTATTTT
-,few,TRBJ1-2,TRBV4-1,CASSQVGGAARYGYTF,TGCGCCAGCAGCCAAGTTGGGGGCGCAGCTAGGTATGGCTACACCTTC
-,few,TRBJ2-7,TRBV28,CASSLLGPSSYEQYF,TGTGCCAGCAGTTTATTGGGGCCGAGCTCCTACGAGCAGTACTTC